This entry lists 14 T cell receptor beta chains sequenced from one sample in a study of early T cells in non-severe SARS-CoV-2 infection. TCRdb called the 5' RACE reads again in MiXCR, with one record for every CDR3 protein. Among fewer than 100,000 distinct CDR3 sequences listed, over 9.5% were seen once. Source material: whole blood. Receptors originate from an adult who was a healthcare worker with PCR-confirmed SARS-CoV-2 infection or an uninfected control (not recorded which).

This clonotype appeared many times. The rearrangement uses TRBV9 and TRBJ2-5; 7 nucleotides agree with TRBD2. Unmatched junction bases numbered 6, after V lost 5 bases and J lost 5 bases. Germline V gene data show CDR1 as SGDLS and CDR2 as YYNGEE. The CDR3 totals 13 residues. The CDR3 bases are TGTGCCAGCAGTGGCGGGGGTCGTGAGACCCAGTACTTC. Encoded protein: CASSGGGRETQYF.

This clonotype was found many times. This sequence joins TRBV28 and TRBJ1-5; no firm D call. V was cut by 1 base and J by 6 bases, with 13 bases left in between. The CDR3 has 15 residues. Germline V lookup: CDR1 MDHEN, CDR2 SYDVKM. The CDR3 nucleotides are TGTGCCAGCAGTTTATCAGGCGGTCTTCTTCAGCCCCAGCATTTT. Encoded protein: CASSLSGGLLQPQHF.

This clonotype came up many times. The chain employs TRBV6-1 and TRBJ2-3; the D gene could be TRBD1 or TRBD2 (7 bases each). The germline V gene has CDR1 MNHNS and CDR2 SASEGT. Between the trimmed V and J ends, which lost 6 bases and 2 bases, there was a span of 15 bases. CDR3 length equals 15 residues. CDR3 DNA: TGTGCCAGCAGAGCAGGGGGGGCACACACAGATACGCAGTATTTT. This gives the protein CASRAGGAHTDTQYF.

This clonotype was seen at least ten times. The chain combines TRBV20-1 with TRBJ2-5; D is perhaps TRBD1 (6 bases). Germline CDR1 DFQATT, CDR2 SNEGSKA (reference sequence). With 6 bases removed from V and 2 bases from J, the gap between germline ends came to 19 bases. The CDR3 runs to 15 residues. CDR3: CSAKRTEVIQETQYF. CDR3 DNA: TGCAGTGCCAAAAGGACAGAAGTGATTCAAGAGACCCAGTACTTC.

The chain links TRBV28 to TRBJ1-4; D unresolved. Between the trimmed V and J ends, which lost 4 bases and 7 bases, there was a span of 13 bases. The germline CDR1 and CDR2 sequences are MDHEN and SYDVKM. The CDR3 loop spans 14 amino acids. The CDR3 spells CASSSTTKGEKLFF. CDR3 coding DNA: TGTGCCAGCAGTTCGACCACTAAGGGTGAAAAACTGTTTTTT.

This clonotype has a handful of counts. This chain joins TRBV20-1 and TRBJ2-3; 11 positions match TRBD2. Germline V lookup: CDR1 DFQATT, CDR2 SNEGSKA (reference sequence). This CDR3 is 14 amino acids long. V shed 7 bases and J 6 bases; nucleotides not matched to a gene: 9. CDR3 DNA sequence: TGCAGTGTATTCTCTAGCGGGAGGCTGGATACGCAGTATTTT. Its protein product is CSVFSSGRLDTQYF.

This clonotype has at least ten counts. The chain is built from TRBV6-6 and TRBJ2-2, with unresolved D. Between the trimmed V and J ends, which lost 6 bases and 0 bases, there was a span of 8 bases. This CDR3 is built from 14 residues. CDR1 MNHNY and CDR2 SVGAGI come from the germline V gene (reference sequence). This CDR3 is CASSDMPNTGELFF. Written as DNA, the CDR3 is TGTGCCAGCAGCGACATGCCGAACACCGGGGAGCTGTTTTTT.

This clonotype was counted only a few times. CDR3 nucleotide sequence: TGTGCCATCAGTGACCCCGGAATTGAGCGGCAAATGGAGCAGTTCTTC. Amino acid sequence: CAISDPGIERQMEQFF. The chain recombines TRBV10-3 with TRBJ2-1; TRBD2 is a possible D gene (5 bases). Germline CDR1 and CDR2: ENHRY and SYGVKD. The CDR3 is made up of 16 amino acids. The ends were cut back, 3 bases at V and 10 bases at J, with 22 bases in the middle.

This clonotype has at least ten counts. CDR3 region: CASRPTSGSGGYEQYF. The CDR3 DNA is TGTGCCAGCCGCCCGACTAGCGGGAGCGGGGGGTACGAGCAGTACTTC. V is TRBV25-1 and J is TRBJ2-7; 12 bases are a match to TRBD2. The CDR3 is 16 residues long. Trimming took 8 bases from V and 4 from J; bases not matched to a gene: 12. Germline CDR1 is MGHDK and CDR2 is SYGVNS.

This clonotype was seen repeatedly, ten times or more. The rearrangement links TRBV3-1 to TRBJ2-5; D is perhaps TRBD2 (5 bases). The CDR3 is made up of 12 amino acids. Deletions cut 0 bases from V and 14 bases from J, with 13 bases between. CDR1 is LGHDT, CDR2 YNNKEL, per germline (reference sequence). DNA for the CDR3: TGTGCCAGCAGCCAAGATCACCGGGAATGTTACTTC. This sequence encodes CASSQDHRECYF.

The chain has TRBV20-1 and TRBJ2-7; 9 bases align to TRBD1. This CDR3 region has 14 residues. J was trimmed by 2 bases and V by 5 bases; bases with no gene match: 7. Germline lookup yields CDR1 DFQATT and CDR2 SNEGSKA (reference sequence). CDR3 loop: CSAATGTGTYEQYF. The CDR3 DNA is TGCAGTGCTGCTACCGGGACAGGGACCTACGAGCAGTACTTC.

The chain combines TRBV2 with TRBJ2-3; a weak D match, TRBD2 (5 bases). The CDR3 contains 13 residues. Germline V CDR1 and CDR2: SNHLY, FYNNEI. V lost 8 bases, J lost 4 bases, and 13 bases lay in between. CDR3 DNA sequence: TGTGCCAGCCCCCACCCGGAGGCAGATACGCAGTATTTT. Protein sequence: CASPHPEADTQYF.

Regarding this clonotype: A much larger clone differs by one base, so this may be a read error. The conserved phenylalanine or tryptophan is not found at the CDR3 terminus, so this likely reflects a read error. The chain uses TRBV7-6 and TRBJ2-2; D ambiguous. This CDR3 region has 13 residues. V gave up 3 bases and J gave up 6 bases, with 8 bases separating them. Germline V lookup: CDR1 SGHVS, CDR2 FNYEAQ. The CDR3 region has the DNA TGTGCCAGCAGCTTTATTCAGGCCGGGGAGCTGTTTTTG. Its translation is CASSFIQAGELFL.

CDR3 DNA: TGTGCCAGCAGTAGCCCGGGACAGGGGGATACTGAAGCTTTCTTT. Amino acids: CASSSPGQGDTEAFF. V gene TRBV6-2 or TRBV6-3 combines with J gene TRBJ1-1; TRBD1 matches at 11 bases. V lost 5 bases and J lost 5; bases outside the gene matches: 7. CDR1 is MNHEY and CDR2 is SVGEGT in the germline V gene. CDR3 length: 15 residues.